The clone carrying this TCR beta chain was seen many times. This sample stems from a study of early T cells in non-severe SARS-CoV-2 infection. This CDR3 is built from 14 residues. V shed 6 bases, J shed 3 bases, and the junction held 4 bases outside the gene matches. Germline V lookup: CDR1 MNHEY, CDR2 SVGEGT. The protocol attached unique molecular identifiers to individual cDNA molecules. TCRdb passed the 5' RACE reads through MiXCR, listing each CDR3 protein once. The sample lists tens of thousands of distinct CDR3 sequences, approximately 10% occurring once. The source of this sequence is an adult who was a healthcare worker with PCR-confirmed SARS-CoV-2 infection or an uninfected control (not recorded which). This specimen consisted of whole blood, obtained at baseline. V and J are TRBV6-2 or TRBV6-3 and TRBJ2-3, with 9 bases lining up with TRBD2. The CDR3 DNA reads TGTGCCAGCAGCCTAGCGGGGACAACAGATACGCAGTATTTT. Protein sequence: CASSLAGTTDTQYF.